Presented here are 19 T cell receptor beta chains from one specimen sequenced in a study of cytotoxic CD8 clonotypes in ibrutinib-treated CLL (dated by TCRdb to about 2021). Library construction relied on the immunoSEQ multiplex PCR assay. In TCRdb, the immuneACCESS table is reduced to in-frame sequences with V and J assigned. These tables do not hold every clone; where another copy was compared, an unresolved V gene accounts for under half, and the others remain unexplained. The sample data list some 130,000 clones, and approximately 85% of these were observed just once. The ten largest clones take up 2% to 2.5% of the sample. According to the study, the label for this sample's time point signals: 20 to 25 months on ibrutinib. The source material was PBMCs, sampled after 24 months of ibrutinib treatment. The receptors were gathered from a human donor with chronic lymphocytic leukemia.

J is TRBJ1-1 and V is TRBV21-1. TRBV21-1 is marked as a pseudogene. This CDR3 contains 15 residues. CDR3 protein: CASSKERGRNTEAFF. CDR3 nucleotide sequence: TGTGCCAGCAGCAAAGAGCGGGGGCGGAACACTGAAGCTTTCTTT.

V usage is TRBV28 and J usage is TRBJ2-7, with a possible D match to TRBD2 (6 bases). The CDR3 is 13 amino acids. Per germline, CDR1 MDHEN and CDR2 SYDVKM. V was clipped by 7 bases and J by 2 bases, with 12 bases between them. The DNA for the CDR3 is TGTGCCAGCACTAGCGAAATGACCTACGAGCAGTACTTC. The encoded protein is CASTSEMTYEQYF.

The chain couples TRBV19 to TRBJ2-5, with D tentatively TRBD1 (6 bases). The ends were cut back, 6 bases at V and 0 bases at J, with 14 bases in the middle. This CDR3 comprises 15 residues. CDR1 is LNHDA and CDR2 is SQIVND in the germline V gene (reference sequence). The CDR3 bases are TGTGCCAGTAGCGGGCGACAGGCGTACCAAGAGACCCAGTACTTC. Encoded protein: CASSGRQAYQETQYF. Complete variable domain (other parts from reference TRBV19 and TRBJ2-5): DGGITQSPKYLFRKEGQNVTLSCEQNLNHDAMYWYRQDPGQGLRLIYYSQIVNDFQKGDIAEGYSVSREKKESFPLTVTSAQKNPTAFYLCASSGRQAYQETQYFGPGTRLLVL.

This clone showed up just once. The CDR3 coding sequence is TGTGCCAGCAATACTGATGGAAACACCATATATTTT. Protein: CASNTDGNTIYF. The V call is TRBV5-8, the J call TRBJ1-3; D not certain. In germline, CDR1 is SGHTS, CDR2 YDEGEE. V was clipped by 6 bases and J by 3 bases, with 7 bases between them. The CDR3 loop spans 12 amino acids.

The chain links TRBV28 to TRBJ2-5; D is unclear. Trimming pared 3 bases from V and 4 bases from J, leaving 6 bases between. The CDR3 extends over 12 amino acids. CDR1 is MDHEN and CDR2 is SYDVKM in the germline V gene. The CDR3 reads CASSLVGETQYF. Here the CDR3 DNA reads TGTGCCAGCAGTTTGGTTGGAGAGACCCAGTACTTC.

CDR3 nucleotide sequence: TGTGCCAGCAGCAAAGATTACCTTAGCACAGATACGCAGTATTTT. Protein product: CASSKDYLSTDTQYF. V and J are TRBV7-2 and TRBJ2-3; D call uncertain. V was trimmed by 5 bases and J by 0 bases, leaving 12 bases between them. The germline gives CDR1 SGHTA, CDR2 FQGNSA. There are 15 residues in the CDR3.

This clone was recorded only once. V usage is TRBV28 and J usage is TRBJ1-5; the D is unclear. Germline CDR1 MDHEN, CDR2 SYDVKM. The CDR3 is 16 amino acids. Trimming removed 5 bases from V and 2 bases from J, with 16 bases in between. The CDR3 DNA reads as TGTGCCAGCAGTCCCCGGCGGGGATTGGGCAATCAGCCCCAGCATTTT. Protein: CASSPRRGLGNQPQHF.

This clone was seen a single time. The rearrangement joins TRBV5-1 to TRBJ1-4, with D possibly matching TRBD1 (6 bases). The CDR3 has 14 amino acids. The V end lost 2 bases, the J end lost 7 bases, and 12 bases lay between the germline ends. Germline-derived CDR1 and CDR2 are SGHRS and YFSETQ. The CDR3 spells CASSFGGLGEKLFF. The CDR3 coding sequence is TGCGCCAGCAGCTTCGGGGGCTTGGGTGAAAAACTGTTTTTT.

The gene calls are TRBV9 and TRBJ2-6; no reliable D call. The germline gives CDR1 SGDLS, CDR2 YYNGEE. This CDR3 has 17 residues. The V end lost 0 bases, the J end lost 0 bases, and 10 bases lay between the germline ends. CDR3 DNA sequence: TGTGCCAGCAGCGTAGTGACCGAGAGCTCTGGGGCCAACGTCCTGACTTTC. As protein: CASSVVTESSGANVLTF.

The chain has TRBV7-9 and TRBJ2-7; D is uncertain. Trimming cost V 4 bases and J 3 bases, with 19 bases left between them. CDR3 size: 16 residues. CDR1 and CDR2 (germline): SEHNR, FQNEAQ (reference sequence). Here the CDR3 reads CASSSGDYRIGYEQYF. The CDR3 bases are TGTGCCAGCAGCTCCGGAGATTACCGAATAGGCTACGAGCAGTACTTC.

The J gene is TRBJ2-5, the V gene TRBV6-1; 9 bases map to TRBD2. CDR3 size: 13 residues. Germline V CDR1 and CDR2: MNHNS, SASEGT. Trimming cost V 8 bases and J 1 base; bases outside gene matches: 2. The CDR3 bases are TGTGCCAGCGAGCGGGAGGCCCAAGAGACCCAGTACTTC. It is translated as CASEREAQETQYF.

The chain employs TRBV19 and TRBJ1-5; 8 positions agree with TRBD1. V lost 5 bases, J lost 7 bases, and 7 bases stayed unmatched. The germline gives CDR1 LNHDA, CDR2 SQIVND (reference sequence). The CDR3 runs 14 residues. CDR3 region: CASSYPGGVQPQHF. CDR3 bases: TGTGCCAGTAGTTATCCAGGGGGCGTACAGCCCCAGCATTTT.

This clone was recorded only once. This sequence joins TRBV7-6 and TRBJ1-4, with D possibly being TRBD1 (6 bases). Per the germline V gene, CDR1 is SGHVS and CDR2 is FNYEAQ. The CDR3 runs to 16 residues. Trimming pared 5 bases from V and 0 bases from J, leaving 13 bases between. CDR3 sequence reads: CASSEFKGATNEKLFF. The DNA for the CDR3 is TGTGCCAGCAGCGAATTTAAGGGGGCAACTAATGAAAAACTGTTTTTT.

The table lists this clone with a few counts. The J gene is TRBJ2-1, the V gene TRBV11-3, with TRBD2 as a possible D gene (5 bases). This CDR3 has 14 residues. Trimming removed 5 bases from V and 9 bases from J, with 17 bases in between. Germline CDR1 SGHNT, CDR2 YENEEA. CDR3 sequence (DNA): TGTGCCAGCAGCCCCCGGGTCAGCGGCGGTGAGCAGTTCTTC. Protein: CASSPRVSGGEQFF.

The chain couples TRBV18 to TRBJ1-1; D is ambiguous. The germline CDR1 and CDR2 sequences are KGHSH and LQKENI. The V end was cut by 1 base, the J end by 0 bases, with 6 bases between. The CDR3 is made up of 14 amino acids. The CDR3 spells CASSPRTVNTEAFF. The DNA of the CDR3 is TGTGCCAGCTCACCACGGACGGTGAACACTGAAGCTTTCTTT. Based on the CDR3 plus reference TRBV18 and TRBJ1-1, the full variable domain is NAGVMQNPRHLVRRRGQEARLRCSPMKGHSHVYWYRQLPEEGLKFMVYLQKENIIDESGMPKERFSAEFPKEGPSILRIQQVVRGDSAAYFCASSPRTVNTEAFFGQGTRLTVV.

The gene calls are TRBV6-5 and TRBJ1-2, with a tentative D call TRBD1 (6 bases). The V gene lost 6 bases and the J gene lost 1 base, with 12 bases spanning the gap. The CDR3 has 14 residues. Germline values: CDR1 MNHEY, CDR2 SVGAGI. CDR3 region: CASRGATVNYGYTF. DNA of the CDR3: TGTGCCAGCAGGGGGGCGACGGTTAACTATGGCTACACCTTC.

The chain combines TRBV19 with TRBJ2-7; no clear D. The germline V gene has CDR1 LNHDA and CDR2 SQIVND (reference sequence). Trimming took 5 bases from V and 2 from J, leaving 19 bases between them. This CDR3 has 16 residues. DNA for the CDR3: TGTGCCAGTAGTCCCACAATGAACCTCGCGGCCTACGAGCAGTACTTC. Translation: CASSPTMNLAAYEQYF.

The chain carries TRBV28 and TRBJ1-4; 7 positions agree with TRBD1. J was trimmed by 7 bases and V by 8 bases; bases with no gene match: 7. The CDR3 is made up of 13 amino acids. CDR1 and CDR2 from the germline V gene are MDHEN and SYDVKM. In DNA form, the CDR3 reads TGTGCCAGCCGAAGACAGGGTGCTGAAAAACTGTTTTTT. Its translation: CASRRQGAEKLFF.

The rearrangement joins TRBV11-2 to TRBJ1-1; D unclear. The CDR3 covers 13 residues. The V end lost 6 bases, the J end lost 1 base, and 9 bases lay between the germline ends. Germline CDR1 is SGHAT and CDR2 is FQNNGV. CDR3 protein: CASSHSGNTEAFF. For the CDR3, the DNA is TGTGCCAGCAGTCACAGTGGGAACACTGAAGCTTTCTTT.